This is a list of T cell receptor beta chains from one sample in a study of blood T cell repertoires in COVID-19. The protocol was immunoSEQ multiplex PCR, while the TCRdb copy is restricted to in-frame clones and leaves out a portion. The sample consists of about 220,000 clones, around 89% of them appearing once. The sequencing sample was made of PBMCs or T cells enriched from blood (not recorded which). These receptor sequences come from a man aged 25 to 40 who had been exposed to COVID-19. The CDR3 runs from the conserved cysteine through the conserved F or W. D genes are given only for firm matches. The size entry is marked missing in some rows and otherwise reads once, few, many or a size class.

V gene	J gene	clone size	D gene	CDR3 length	CDR3 DNA	CDR3 protein
TRBV19	TRBJ2-2	NA	TRBD2	16	TGTGCCAGTAGTGTCGGACTAGCGGGGGGTACCGGGGAGCTGTTTTTT	CASSVGLAGGTGELFF
TRBV27	TRBJ2-6	NA	NA	16	TGTGCCAGCAGTTCCAGGGGAATAACTGGGGCCAACGTCCTGACTTTC	CASSSRGITGANVLTF
TRBV13	TRBJ1-2	NA	NA	15	TGTGCCAGTCGTATGGTGTTGGGACTTGAGTATGGCTACACCTTC	CASRMVLGLEYGYTF
TRBV7-2	TRBJ2-7	NA	NA	15	TGTGCCAGCAGTGAAAACCGGGAATCCTCCTACGAGCAGTACTTC	CASSENRESSYEQYF
TRBV6-5	TRBJ1-5	NA	NA	12	TGTGCCAGCCGGGGGACCCGTCAGCCCCAGCATTTT	CASRGTRQPQHF
TRBV18	TRBJ2-7	NA	TRBD1	14	TGTGCCAGCTCAGACTTCCCGACAGGGATCGAGCAGTACTTC	CASSDFPTGIEQYF
TRBV13	TRBJ1-3	NA	TRBD1	16	TGTGCCAGCAGCTGGGGCCAGGGGGCCTCTGGAAACACCATATATTTT	CASSWGQGASGNTIYF
TRBV19	TRBJ1-2	NA	NA	12	TGTGCCAGTAGTATCGGAGGTGTTGGCTACACCTTC	CASSIGGVGYTF
TRBV18	TRBJ1-1	NA	TRBD1	13	TGTGCCAGCCAGGGACAGATGAACACTGAAGCTTTCTTT	CASQGQMNTEAFF
TRBV5-1	TRBJ2-5	NA	TRBD2	16	TGCGCCAGCAGCTTACTCCCGGGACTAGCGGAAGAGACCCAGTACTTC	CASSLLPGLAEETQYF
TRBV14	TRBJ1-1	NA	TRBD1	18	TGTGCCAGCAGCCAACCCCTTTGGAGGGGGCAAGATTTTCGTAAAGCTTTCTTT	CASSQPLWRGQDFRKAFF
TRBV14	TRBJ2-5	NA	NA	18	TGTGCCAGCAGCCAAGGTCGGGGTGGTCGTGAGAGCAAAGAGACCCAGTACTTC	CASSQGRGGRESKETQYF
TRBV28	TRBJ1-1	once	NA	13	TGTGCCAGCAGCCCTAACAGGGTCACTGAAGCTTTCTTT	CASSPNRVTEAFF
TRBV7-9	TRBJ1-4	NA	NA	13	TGTGCCAGCAGCCTCGGGATCAATGAAAAACTGTTTTTT	CASSLGINEKLFF
TRBV11-2	TRBJ2-3	NA	TRBD2	17	TGTGCCAGCAGCTTAGTAGGTCTAGCGGGGAGCACAGATACGCAGTATTTT	CASSLVGLAGSTDTQYF
TRBV9	TRBJ2-1	NA	TRBD2	15	TGTGCCAGCAGCCCCCAGGGACTAGTTCTCAATGAGCAGTTCTTC	CASSPQGLVLNEQFF
TRBV18	TRBJ2-1	NA	TRBD1	15	TGTGCCAGCTCACCAAGGGACAGGGATTACAATGAGCAGTTCTTC	CASSPRDRDYNEQFF
TRBV7-2	TRBJ2-3	NA	NA	11	TGTGCCAGCAGCTTATCGGATACGCAGTATTTT	CASSLSDTQYF
TRBV7-9	TRBJ1-4	NA	TRBD1	16	TGTGCCAGCAGCACACGGGACAGGGGGCTGGAGGAAAAACTGTTTTTT	CASSTRDRGLEEKLFF
TRBV6-6	TRBJ1-5	NA	TRBD1	15	TGTGCCAGCAGTTACCAGGGACAGGACAATCAGCCCCAGCATTTT	CASSYQGQDNQPQHF
TRBV7-8	TRBJ2-3	NA	TRBD1	16	TGTGCCAGCAGCTGGACAAGGACAGGGATGGCAGATACGCAGTATTTT	CASSWTRTGMADTQYF
TRBV4-2	TRBJ2-1	NA	NA	15	TGTGCCAGCAGCCAAGATTTGGTGACTAGCAATGAGCAGTTCTTC	CASSQDLVTSNEQFF
TRBV29-1	TRBJ1-2	NA	NA	15	TGCAGCGTTGTGGGGGGGGACGGAGCTAACTATGGCTACACCTTC	CSVVGGDGANYGYTF
TRBV7-9	TRBJ2-1	NA	TRBD1	17	TGTGCCAGCAGCACTCGGACAGGGGTGAGCTCCTACAATGAGCAGTTCTTC	CASSTRTGVSSYNEQFF
TRBV16	TRBJ1-2	once	NA	15	TGTGCCAGCAGCTTCAGGACAGTGGGATTGGATGGCTACACCTTC	CASSFRTVGLDGYTF
TRBV3-1/TRBV3-2	TRBJ1-6	NA	NA	14	TGTGCCAGCAGCCAAGCTAACGGTAATTCACCCCTCCACTTT	CASSQANGNSPLHF
TRBV4-3	TRBJ1-1	NA	TRBD1	18	TGCGCCAGCAGCCAAGATCTGTCGACCCACAGGGGTAGGACTGAAGCTTTCTTT	CASSQDLSTHRGRTEAFF
TRBV7-9	TRBJ1-4	NA	TRBD1	14	TGTGCCAGCAGCTCGGGGACAGCAAATGAAAAACTGTTTTTT	CASSSGTANEKLFF
TRBV12-3/TRBV12-4	TRBJ1-2	NA	NA	13	TGTGCCAGCAGTTTGATGACAGGATATGGCTACACCTTC	CASSLMTGYGYTF
TRBV6-5	TRBJ1-6	NA	TRBD1	15	TGTGCCAGCAGATCCGGACAGGGGATAGGTTCACCCCTCCACTTT	CASRSGQGIGSPLHF
TRBV5-1	TRBJ1-3	NA	NA	16	TGCGCCAGCAGCGCCCAGGGTTCCTTCTCTGGAAACACCATATATTTT	CASSAQGSFSGNTIYF
TRBV5-1	TRBJ1-2	NA	NA	13	TGCGCCAGCAGCGAGGCCCGGGAGTATGGCTACACCTTC	CASSEAREYGYTF
TRBV12-5	TRBJ1-1	NA	NA	15	TGTGCTAGTGGTTCGGGCCCCGGTGAGGGCACTGAAGCTTTCTTT	CASGSGPGEGTEAFF
TRBV6-5	TRBJ1-1	NA	NA	14	TGTGCCAGCAACCTCCCGGGACAGAACACTGAAGCTTTCTTT	CASNLPGQNTEAFF
TRBV12-3/TRBV12-4	TRBJ2-1	NA	NA	13	TGTGCCAGCTCGGCGGGACAGTACAATGAGCAGTTCTTC	CASSAGQYNEQFF
TRBV5-6	TRBJ2-1	NA	NA	16	TGTGCCAGCAGCTCGCCGGGACTCGCCCAACAGAATGAGCAGTTCTTC	CASSSPGLAQQNEQFF
TRBV9	TRBJ2-1	NA	TRBD2	16	TGTGCCAGCAGCGTAGGGGCTAGCGGGAGCTACAATGAGCAGTTCTTC	CASSVGASGSYNEQFF
TRBV4-1	TRBJ2-3	NA	TRBD1	15	TGCGCCAGCAGCCCTGGACAGGGACCCACAGATACGCAGTATTTT	CASSPGQGPTDTQYF
TRBV2	TRBJ2-7	NA	NA	11	TGTGCCAGCAGTTCCGCGTACGAGCAGTACTTC	CASSSAYEQYF
TRBV4-2	TRBJ2-1	NA	TRBD2	16	TGTGCCAGCAGCCAAGGGAACGGGGGGGCTTTGGATGAGCAGTTCTTC	CASSQGNGGALDEQFF
TRBV29-1	TRBJ2-1	NA	TRBD2	15	TGCAGCGTTGAGACTAGCGGGGGGGCCAGGGATGAGCAGTTCTTC	CSVETSGGARDEQFF
TRBV18	TRBJ2-7	few	NA	14	TGTGCCAGCTCACCAGCAGGGCTAACCTACGAGCAGTACTTC	CASSPAGLTYEQYF
TRBV6-5	TRBJ2-2	NA	TRBD2	15	TGTGCCAGCTCCGGGACTAGCGGGGGGACCGGGGAGCTGTTTTTT	CASSGTSGGTGELFF
TRBV4-2	TRBJ2-3	NA	NA	16	TGTGCCAGCAGCCAAGAAGGAAGGGGTTACACAGATACGCAGTATTTT	CASSQEGRGYTDTQYF
TRBV19	TRBJ1-3	NA	NA	15	TGTGCCAGTGGCGGTTCGAGAGCCAGCCGAAACACCATATATTTT	CASGGSRASRNTIYF
TRBV4-2	TRBJ2-5	NA	TRBD2	14	TGTGCCAGCAGCCAATCGACTAGCTTGGAGACCCAGTACTTC	CASSQSTSLETQYF
TRBV18	TRBJ2-2	NA	NA	12	TGTGCCAGCTCCCCCGGTGGCGGGGAGCTGTTTTTT	CASSPGGGELFF
TRBV10-3	TRBJ1-1	NA	TRBD1	15	TGTGCCATCAGGGATTCGGACAGGGGGAACACTGAAGCTTTCTTT	CAIRDSDRGNTEAFF
TRBV7-7	TRBJ2-2	NA	TRBD1	18	TGTGCCAGCAGCGCACGACCCCCGGGACAGACAAACACCGGGGAGCTGTTTTTT	CASSARPPGQTNTGELFF
TRBV28	TRBJ1-5	NA	TRBD1	15	TGTGCCAGCAGGGGACAGGGGGCCTTCAATCAGCCCCAGCATTTT	CASRGQGAFNQPQHF
TRBV20-1	TRBJ2-2	NA	NA	12	TGCAGTGCTAGTCGGGTACCGGGGGAGCTGTTTTTT	CSASRVPGELFF
TRBV27	TRBJ2-2	NA	TRBD1	15	TGTGCCAGCAGTCAGGACAGGGAGAACACCGGGGAGCTGTTTTTT	CASSQDRENTGELFF
TRBV2	TRBJ1-3	NA	TRBD1	14	TGTGCCAGCAGAGCCAACAGGGGGCAAAACACCATATATTTT	CASRANRGQNTIYF
TRBV7-9	TRBJ2-7	NA	NA	14	TGTGCCAGCAGCTCGCTGGCGGGTTCCTACGAGCAGTACTTC	CASSSLAGSYEQYF
TRBV11-3	TRBJ2-1	NA	TRBD2	13	TGTGCCAGCAGCTTAGTGGACGGGGGGGAGCAGTTCTTC	CASSLVDGGEQFF
TRBV10-1	TRBJ2-3	NA	NA	16	TGCGCCAGCAGTGAGTCGACCCAGCGGCGGACAGATACGCAGTATTTT	CASSESTQRRTDTQYF